Described below is a single T cell receptor beta chain sequence and its context. The antigen is not known. PCR employed 60 Vbeta and 13 Jbeta primers. The table came from immunoSEQ multiplex PCR; TCRdb's copy has only in-frame clones and leaves some out. The sample contains around 190,000 clones, more than 65% of which appear only once. The germline gives CDR1 MNHNY, CDR2 SVGAGI (reference sequence). CDR3 length equals 15 residues. V gave up 8 bases and J gave up 0 bases; unmatched junction bases: 6. This entry belongs to a study of cytomegalovirus exposure and HLA in healthy donors. General study results and limits: HLA alleles were associated with 18,000 or so TCR beta sequences in a later analysis at 0.05 false discovery rate. The study put under 200 TCR beta chains on its list as cytomegalovirus-associated. Versus the approximately 720-donor mean, an Asian-associated ancestry cluster reportedly showed fewer N-insertions in a later analysis.

The chain is built from TRBV6-6 and TRBJ2-1, with TRBD1 identical over 8 bases. The source of this sequence is a man aged 35 to 55 in good health and CMV-seropositive. What was sequenced was PBMCs. CDR3 sequence (DNA): TGTGCCAGCGGGACAGGCCAGAGCTCCTACAATGAGCAGTTCTTC. Translated, it gives CASGTGQSSYNEQFF.